The entry below describes one T cell receptor (beta chain). Its antigen remains unknown. The assay was immunoSEQ multiplex PCR, and TCRdb's table has in-frame clones only and misses some. The repertoire consists of 55,000 to 75,000 clones, with 84% occurring once and the leading ten covering 0.35% to 0.5%. This record comes from a study of graft-versus-host responses after intestinal transplantation. Across the whole study: Tacrolimus plus steroids were given to all recipients for approximately 3 years, preceded by anti-thymocyte globulin induction. Whole-study findings and limits: Patients with graft-donor T cell macrochimerism had high graft-versus-host to host-versus-graft clonal ratios in allografts. Maximum circulating GvH clone levels tracked with early post-transplant HvG decreases. The marrow of recipients harbored GvH clones, and ileum or blood showed some of them first.

Germline V lookup: CDR1 SGHTA, CDR2 FQGTGA. The V segment lost 5 bases and the J segment 7 bases; nucleotides outside the gene matches: 5. The CDR3 loop spans 14 amino acids. Sequenced material: unstimulated CD4+ T cells sorted from spleen or lymph node cells, taken before transplant. The source is a human donor who was the organ donor for an intestinal transplant. This chain links TRBV7-3 with TRBJ1-6, with 7 bases lining up with TRBD1. DNA for the CDR3: TGTGCCAGCAGCCAGACAGGGAGAAATTCACCCCTCCACTTT. Protein sequence: CASSQTGRNSPLHF.